The rows below give T cell receptor beta chains drawn from one sample of a study of T cell repertoires in cytomegalovirus infection. TCRdb independently ran MiXCR on the reads; one entry per CDR3 protein. This sample yields approximately 310,000 distinct CDR3 sequences, of which 20% to 25% are seen a single time; roughly 14% belongs to the top ten. Their target antigens are unknown. The source was cultured PBMCs, collected from culture after CMV antigen stimulation. Source of these receptors: a human donor in good health (CMV status not recorded). Some clones in this sample may be carry-over from other donors' samples. Each CDR3 is given with its conserved first and last residue. Fields, in order: clone size, J gene, D gene, V gene, CDR3 protein, CDR3 DNA. D genes are given only for firm matches. The size entry is marked missing in some rows and otherwise reads once, few, many or a size class.

. TRBJ2-7 TRBD2 TRBV18 CASSPRTSGALSYEQYF TGTGCCAGCTCACCCCGGACTAGCGGGGCCCTCTCCTACGAGCAGTACTTC
. TRBJ2-3 . TRBV24-1 CATSTGGRGADTQYF TGTGCCACCAGTACGGGCGGTCGAGGTGCAGATACGCAGTATTTT
few TRBJ2-4 . TRBV28 CASSYTTRSKNIQYF TGTGCCAGCAGTTATACGACGCGAAGCAAAAACATTCAGTACTTC
many TRBJ2-1 TRBD2 TRBV19 CASSKGTSGTYNEQFF TGTGCCAGTAGTAAGGGGACTAGCGGGACCTACAATGAGCAGTTCTTC
. TRBJ2-6 . TRBV19 CASRPFILSSGANVLTF TGTGCCAGTAGGCCCTTCATCCTAAGCTCTGGGGCCAACGTCCTGACTTTC
. TRBJ2-5 TRBD1 TRBV5-5 CASSLVGTVKETQYF TGTGCCAGCAGCTTGGTAGGGACAGTCAAAGAGACCCAGTACTTC
few TRBJ1-2 . TRBV5-6 CASSLGTGLGYTF TGTGCCAGCAGCTTGGGCACAGGGTTAGGCTACACCTTC
. TRBJ1-1 . TRBV4-2 CASTNERGAGGTEAFF TGTGCCAGCACCAATGAGAGGGGGGCCGGGGGCACTGAAGCTTTCTTT
. TRBJ2-1 . TRBV7-2 CASSLDGLAEQFF TGTGCCAGCAGCTTAGATGGGCTCGCTGAGCAGTTCTTC
. TRBJ1-1 . TRBV5-4 CASSDERRGNTEAFF TGTGCCAGCAGCGATGAGCGACGGGGGAACACTGAAGCTTTCTTT
. TRBJ2-2 . TRBV6-1 CASSYSRGGGNTGELFF TGTGCCAGCAGTTATTCACGTGGAGGAGGGAACACCGGGGAGCTGTTTTTT
few TRBJ1-1 . TRBV7-3 CASSSLQGPMNTEAFF TGTGCCAGCAGCTCACTACAGGGTCCAATGAACACTGAAGCTTTCTTT
. TRBJ2-7 TRBD1 TRBV28 CASSPPRLRQGSYEQYF TGTGCCAGCAGTCCGCCTCGGCTGAGACAGGGATCCTACGAGCAGTACTTC
. TRBJ1-2 TRBD1 TRBV7-6 CASSLDRPGQGRGYGYTF TGTGCCAGCAGCTTAGACCGGCCGGGACAGGGAAGGGGTTATGGCTACACCTTC
few TRBJ2-2 . TRBV6-6 CASSQINTGELFF TGTGCCAGCAGTCAGATCAACACCGGGGAGCTGTTTTTT